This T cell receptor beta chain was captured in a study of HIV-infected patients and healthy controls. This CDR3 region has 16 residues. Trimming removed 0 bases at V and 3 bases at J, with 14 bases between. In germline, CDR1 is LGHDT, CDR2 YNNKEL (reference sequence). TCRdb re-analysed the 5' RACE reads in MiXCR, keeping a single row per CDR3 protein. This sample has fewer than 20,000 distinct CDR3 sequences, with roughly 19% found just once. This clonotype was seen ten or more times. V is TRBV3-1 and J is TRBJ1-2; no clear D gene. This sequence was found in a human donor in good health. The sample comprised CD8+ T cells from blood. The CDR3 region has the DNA TGTGCCAGCAGCCAAGATTATCGGGGTCCAGACTATGGCTACACCTTC. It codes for CASSQDYRGPDYGYTF.